The 15 T cell receptor beta chains reported below all come from one sample, sequenced in a study of OX40 agonist ivuxolimab in advanced cancers. Generated by immunoSEQ multiplex PCR, the TCRdb table keeps only in-frame clones and is missing some. The repertoire holds over 40,000 clones, 88% seen once, with roughly a quarter in the top ten. Specimen: CD4+ or CD8+ T cells sorted from blood, collected in a trial of the OX40 agonist ivuxolimab. Receptor source: an adult with an advanced solid tumor such as melanoma, head and neck, liver or kidney cancer.

This clone was recorded many times. The V gene is TRBV28, the J gene TRBJ1-5; D remains unclear. Trimming shortened V by 8 bases and J by 7 bases, and 15 bases separated the two germline ends. The CDR3 has 13 amino acids. Germline CDR1 is MDHEN and CDR2 is SYDVKM. This chain's CDR3 is CASGEGLGQPQHF. DNA of the CDR3: TGTGCCAGCGGAGAAGGGCTGGGGCAGCCCCAGCATTTT.

The rearrangement links TRBV13 to TRBJ2-6, with 7 bases lining up with TRBD2. Unmatched junction bases numbered 7, after V lost 3 bases and J lost 2 bases. This CDR3 is 17 amino acids long. Germline V gives CDR1 PRHDT, CDR2 FYEKMQ (reference sequence). For the CDR3, the DNA is TGTGCCAGCAGCTTGGACGGTGGGGGGGCTGGGGCCAACGTCCTGACTTTC. It yields the protein CASSLDGGGAGANVLTF.

Concerning this clone: At one end the junction does not follow the germline gene, possibly because of a read error. This chain uses TRBV18 with TRBJ2-5, with D hard to call. Per germline, CDR1 KGHSH and CDR2 LQKENI. CDR3 length: 13 residues. CDR3 bases: TGTGTCAGCTCACCACTGGACCAAGAGACCCAGTACTTC. Its translation: CVSSPLDQETQYF.

The V and J genes are TRBV29-1 and TRBJ2-2, with TRBD2 matching 7 bases. There are 12 residues in the CDR3. V shed 6 bases and J 6 bases; nucleotides not matched to a gene: 4. In germline, CDR1 is SQVTM, CDR2 ANQGSEA. CDR3 residues: CSVRDYPGELFF. The CDR3 bases are TGCAGCGTCCGGGACTATCCCGGGGAGCTGTTTTTT.

The chain joins TRBV6-5 to TRBJ2-7, with 8 bases identical to TRBD1. The CDR3 covers 15 residues. V lost 2 bases, J lost 2 bases, and 5 bases stayed unmatched. Germline CDR1 reads MNHEY; CDR2 reads SVGAGI. The CDR3 spells CASSYRGTGPYEQYF. Here the CDR3 DNA reads TGTGCCAGCAGTTACCGGGGGACAGGTCCCTACGAGCAGTACTTC.

The chain has TRBV6-1 and TRBJ2-2, with 11 bases fitting TRBD2. The germline V gene has CDR1 MNHNS and CDR2 SASEGT. The ends lost 4 bases at V and 6 bases at J; junction bases unmatched: 7. The CDR3 extends over 16 amino acids. The CDR3 loop is CASSATSGSAPGELFF. CDR3 nucleotides: TGTGCCAGCAGTGCAACTAGCGGGAGCGCTCCCGGGGAGCTGTTTTTT.

The J gene is TRBJ2-5, the V gene TRBV29-1; D tentatively reads TRBD1 or TRBD2 (6 bases each). This CDR3 is 13 amino acids long. Trimming left V 1 base short and J 4 bases short, with 10 bases between. Per the germline V gene, CDR1 is SQVTM and CDR2 is ANQGSEA. The CDR3, as DNA: TGCAGCGTTGAAGGGGGGGCCGGAGAGACCCAGTACTTC. Translating gives CSVEGGAGETQYF.

This sequence joins TRBV2 and TRBJ2-3, with 11 bases fitting TRBD2. V lost 1 base and J lost 2; bases outside the gene matches: 2. Germline V gives CDR1 SNHLY, CDR2 FYNNEI. There are 16 residues in the CDR3. This CDR3 is CASSEEGLAVTDTQYF. The DNA of the CDR3 is TGTGCCAGCAGTGAAGAGGGACTAGCGGTCACAGATACGCAGTATTTT.

The V call is TRBV5-1, the J call TRBJ2-3; D may be TRBD1 or TRBD2 (6 bases each). Germline-derived CDR1 and CDR2 are SGHRS and YFSETQ. V shed 1 base and J shed 4 bases, with 19 bases lying between them. CDR3 length: 17 amino acids. The CDR3 nucleotides read TGCGCCAGCAGCTTGAGGTACGGGGGCGCAACGGCAGATACGCAGTATTTT. It is translated as CASSLRYGGATADTQYF.

The chain uses TRBV10-1 and TRBJ2-7, with 7 nucleotides matching TRBD1. The V gene end was trimmed by 4 bases and the J gene end by 6 bases; junction bases not matched to a gene: 6. The V gene's germline CDR1 is WNHNN and CDR2 SYGVQD (reference sequence). There are 13 residues in the CDR3. The DNA for the CDR3 is TGCGCCAGCAGTGGGGGGACAGTTACCGAGCAGTACTTC. Protein product: CASSGGTVTEQYF.

This clone occurred a few times. The J gene is TRBJ1-1, the V gene TRBV15; the D gene is possibly TRBD1 (5 bases). Germline CDR1 is LNHNV and CDR2 is YYDKDF (reference sequence). CDR3 length: 13 residues. V was shortened by 5 bases and J by 0 bases, with 7 bases between the two germline ends. CDR3 region: CATSGGLNTEAFF. For the CDR3, the DNA is TGTGCCACCAGCGGGGGACTGAACACTGAAGCTTTCTTT.

This clone occurred once. The chain links TRBV6-5 to TRBJ2-5; a weak D match, TRBD1 (5 bases). Between the trimmed V and J ends, which lost 2 bases and 4 bases, there was a span of 8 bases. This CDR3 has 13 residues. CDR1 is MNHEY and CDR2 is SVGAGI in the germline V gene. Here the CDR3 DNA reads TGTGCCAGCAGTTACCTTACAGGAGAGACCCAGTACTTC. Translated: CASSYLTGETQYF.

The chain has TRBV27 and TRBJ1-3; 8 nucleotides align to TRBD1. The ends lost 6 bases at V and 2 bases at J; junction bases unmatched: 6. CDR3 length equals 15 residues. CDR1 is MNHEY, CDR2 SMNVEV, per germline (reference sequence). CDR3 residues: CASRPSGGPGNTIYF. The CDR3 bases are TGTGCCAGCAGGCCCTCAGGGGGCCCTGGAAACACCATATATTTT.

This chain connects TRBV7-9 to TRBJ1-2; D uncertain. Germline loops: CDR1 SEHNR, CDR2 FQNEAQ (reference sequence). This CDR3 has 13 amino acids. The ends were cut back, 2 bases at V and 3 bases at J, with 7 bases in the middle. The CDR3, as DNA: TGTGCCAGCAGCTTAAGGTCGGACTATGGCTACACCTTC. It codes for CASSLRSDYGYTF.

The J gene is TRBJ2-1, the V gene TRBV7-2, with 7 bases matching TRBD2. Germline trimming cut 3 bases from V and 8 bases from J; bases unmatched to any gene: 7. Germline V gene data show CDR1 as SGHTA and CDR2 as FQGNSA. The CDR3 length is 14 residues. The CDR3 reads CASSFRASGHEQFF. For the CDR3, the DNA is TGTGCCAGCAGCTTTAGGGCTAGCGGTCATGAGCAGTTCTTC.